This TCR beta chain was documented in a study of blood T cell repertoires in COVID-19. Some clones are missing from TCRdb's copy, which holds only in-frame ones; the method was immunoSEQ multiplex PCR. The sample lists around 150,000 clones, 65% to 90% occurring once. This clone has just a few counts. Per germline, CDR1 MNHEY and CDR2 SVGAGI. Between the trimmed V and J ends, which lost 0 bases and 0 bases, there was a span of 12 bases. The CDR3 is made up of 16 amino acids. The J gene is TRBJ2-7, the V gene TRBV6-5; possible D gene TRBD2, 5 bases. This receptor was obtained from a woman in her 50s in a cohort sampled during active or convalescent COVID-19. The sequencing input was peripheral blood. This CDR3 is CASSYSKGAGSYEQYF. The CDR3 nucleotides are TGTGCCAGCAGTTACTCGAAGGGCGCGGGCTCCTACGAGCAGTACTTC.